The rows below give T cell receptor beta chains drawn from one sample of a study of PD-L1 blockade in urothelial cancer. TCRdb's table, derived via immunoSEQ multiplex PCR, lists solely in-frame clones and lacks some. The repertoire holds 95,000 to 100,000 clones, around 87% seen once, with 1.5% to 2% in the top ten. This sample comprised PBMCs, obtained around atezolizumab (anti-PD-L1) treatment. The receptor set was obtained from a man aged 60-69 years with urothelial cancer. CDR3s include the opening cysteine and the closing phenylalanine or tryptophan. Fields, in order: CDR3 DNA, CDR3 protein, V gene, clone size, J gene, D gene. The D gene is left open where the match is weak. Expanded clones get a size class; other rows say once, few or many, or leave the size out.

CDR3 DNA: TGTGCCACCAGCAGAGCCGGGACAGGGAGCAATCAGCCCCAGCATTTT
CDR3 protein: CATSRAGTGSNQPQHF
V gene: TRBV15
clone size: NA
J gene: TRBJ1-5
D gene: TRBD1

CDR3 DNA: TGCGCCAGCAGCCCCCGTATCTATAATTCACCCCTCCACTTT
CDR3 protein: CASSPRIYNSPLHF
V gene: TRBV4-1
clone size: NA
J gene: TRBJ1-6
D gene: NA

CDR3 DNA: TGTGCCAGCAGCCGATTTGGGACTAGTAGCACAGATACGCAGTATTTT
CDR3 protein: CASSRFGTSSTDTQYF
V gene: TRBV9
clone size: NA
J gene: TRBJ2-3
D gene: TRBD2

CDR3 DNA: TGTGCCAGCAGCTTTCGACTAGCGGGAGAAACAGATACGCAGTATTTT
CDR3 protein: CASSFRLAGETDTQYF
V gene: TRBV7-3
clone size: NA
J gene: TRBJ2-3
D gene: TRBD2

CDR3 DNA: TGTGCCAGCAGTTCCACTGAGCTGACTATTAACACAGATACGCAGTATTTT
CDR3 protein: CASSSTELTINTDTQYF
V gene: TRBV28
clone size: NA
J gene: TRBJ2-3
D gene: NA

CDR3 DNA: TGCGCCAGCAGCCTTACTAGCGGACAAGTGGAGACCCAGTACTTC
CDR3 protein: CASSLTSGQVETQYF
V gene: TRBV5-1
clone size: NA
J gene: TRBJ2-5
D gene: TRBD2

CDR3 DNA: TGTGCCAGCAGTGTAACCGAGCTAGCGGCGAAAGAGACCCAGTACTTC
CDR3 protein: CASSVTELAAKETQYF
V gene: TRBV6-1
clone size: once
J gene: TRBJ2-5
D gene: TRBD2

CDR3 DNA: TGTGCCAGCAGCGTAGAAGGGAGCGGAACCATATATTTT
CDR3 protein: CASSVEGSGTIYF
V gene: TRBV9
clone size: NA
J gene: TRBJ1-3
D gene: NA

CDR3 DNA: TGTGCCAGCAGTTACTCGGCGGGAGGTTGGACAGATACGCAGTATTTT
CDR3 protein: CASSYSAGGWTDTQYF
V gene: TRBV6-5
clone size: NA
J gene: TRBJ2-3
D gene: TRBD2

CDR3 DNA: TGTGCCAGCAGCCCAAATACAAAGCGGGAACTATACAATGAGCAGTTCTTC
CDR3 protein: CASSPNTKRELYNEQFF
V gene: TRBV28
clone size: NA
J gene: TRBJ2-1
D gene: TRBD2

CDR3 DNA: TGCGCCAGCAGTCCCGGGACAGGGGCGTTGGATGGCTACACCTTC
CDR3 protein: CASSPGTGALDGYTF
V gene: TRBV10-1
clone size: NA
J gene: TRBJ1-2
D gene: TRBD1

CDR3 DNA: TGTGCCAGCAGCTACGTGAGAAGCTCTGGGGCCAACGTCCTGACTTTC
CDR3 protein: CASSYVRSSGANVLTF
V gene: TRBV5-6
clone size: NA
J gene: TRBJ2-6
D gene: NA

CDR3 DNA: TGTGCCAGCAGCAAAGATCGGGGGCTAGCGGGAGGGCCCCAGTACGAGCAGTACTTC
CDR3 protein: CASSKDRGLAGGPQYEQYF
V gene: TRBV21-1
clone size: NA
J gene: TRBJ2-7
D gene: NA

CDR3 DNA: TGTGCCAGCAGTTACGCCAGGGTGGGCTACAATGAGCAGTTCTTC
CDR3 protein: CASSYARVGYNEQFF
V gene: TRBV6-6
clone size: NA
J gene: TRBJ2-1
D gene: NA

CDR3 DNA: TGTGCCAGCAGCACTGGGACAGGGGTCCACACCTTC
CDR3 protein: CASSTGTGVHTF
V gene: TRBV5-5
clone size: once
J gene: TRBJ1-2
D gene: TRBD1

CDR3 DNA: TGCGCCAGCAGCTTGGCCTTACAGGGCACCGGGGAGCTGTTTTTT
CDR3 protein: CASSLALQGTGELFF
V gene: TRBV5-1
clone size: NA
J gene: TRBJ2-2
D gene: NA

CDR3 DNA: TGTGCCAGTAGCGACAGGAGCTACGAGCAGTACTTC
CDR3 protein: CASSDRSYEQYF
V gene: TRBV19
clone size: NA
J gene: TRBJ2-7
D gene: NA

CDR3 DNA: TGTGCCAGCAGTGGACAACCAACCGAGACCCAGTACTTC
CDR3 protein: CASSGQPTETQYF
V gene: TRBV2
clone size: few
J gene: TRBJ2-5
D gene: NA

CDR3 DNA: TGTGCCAGTTCGATGAGGGCCCGGGCCTACAATGAGCAGTTCTTC
CDR3 protein: CASSMRARAYNEQFF
V gene: TRBV27
clone size: once
J gene: TRBJ2-1
D gene: NA

CDR3 DNA: TGCAGCGTTTCCCTCGTCACTCCGAACACCGGGGAGCTGTTTTTT
CDR3 protein: CSVSLVTPNTGELFF
V gene: TRBV29-1
clone size: NA
J gene: TRBJ2-2
D gene: NA

CDR3 DNA: TGTGCCAGCAGCTTGGAATATAGTAACACTGAAGCTTTCTTT
CDR3 protein: CASSLEYSNTEAFF
V gene: TRBV5-6
clone size: NA
J gene: TRBJ1-1
D gene: NA

CDR3 DNA: TGTGCCAGCAGCTTAGAAGGCGGTAGCGGGAGGGCTACCTCCTACGAGCAGTACTTC
CDR3 protein: CASSLEGGSGRATSYEQYF
V gene: TRBV11-2
clone size: NA
J gene: TRBJ2-7
D gene: TRBD2

CDR3 DNA: TGTGCCAGCAGTCCCCGTCGGGACAATATTTATTCAGATACGCAGTATTTT
CDR3 protein: CASSPRRDNIYSDTQYF
V gene: TRBV27
clone size: NA
J gene: TRBJ2-3
D gene: NA

CDR3 DNA: TGCGCCAGCAGCCAAGATGGGGGGGTTCGTGGTGAGCAGTTCTTC
CDR3 protein: CASSQDGGVRGEQFF
V gene: TRBV4-3
clone size: once
J gene: TRBJ2-1
D gene: TRBD2

CDR3 DNA: TGCGCCAGCAGCTTGGGGGCAGTGAGCACAGATACGCAGTATTTT
CDR3 protein: CASSLGAVSTDTQYF
V gene: TRBV5-1
clone size: NA
J gene: TRBJ2-3
D gene: NA

CDR3 DNA: TGTGCCAGCTCACCACCACTGCTAGCGGGCCTCGGCGAGCAGTACTTC
CDR3 protein: CASSPPLLAGLGEQYF
V gene: TRBV18
clone size: NA
J gene: TRBJ2-7
D gene: TRBD2

CDR3 DNA: TGTGCCAGCAGCTTGGGGCCAGGGTTGTTGAACACTGAAGCTTTCTTT
CDR3 protein: CASSLGPGLLNTEAFF
V gene: TRBV7-3
clone size: NA
J gene: TRBJ1-1
D gene: NA

CDR3 DNA: TGTGCCAGCAGGTCGACCAGCGACAGGGATGAAAAACTGTTTTTT
CDR3 protein: CASRSTSDRDEKLFF
V gene: TRBV28
clone size: NA
J gene: TRBJ1-4
D gene: TRBD1

CDR3 DNA: TGTGCCAGCAGGACCGAGGCGGGGACCCAGTACTTC
CDR3 protein: CASRTEAGTQYF
V gene: TRBV6-6
clone size: NA
J gene: TRBJ2-5
D gene: NA

CDR3 DNA: TGTGCCAGCAGCCTGGGACTAGCGGGAGAGTTGAAAAACATTCAGTACTTC
CDR3 protein: CASSLGLAGELKNIQYF
V gene: TRBV27
clone size: NA
J gene: TRBJ2-4
D gene: TRBD2

CDR3 DNA: TGTGCCAGCAGTGAACTAGGCTCCTACAATGAGCAGTTCTTC
CDR3 protein: CASSELGSYNEQFF
V gene: TRBV6-4
clone size: NA
J gene: TRBJ2-1
D gene: NA

CDR3 DNA: TGTGCCAGCAGTTCTAGCGGGGGGGGCAATGAGCAGTTCTTC
CDR3 protein: CASSSSGGGNEQFF
V gene: TRBV6-5
clone size: NA
J gene: TRBJ2-1
D gene: TRBD2

CDR3 DNA: TGTGCCAGCAGCCCCTTACTAGCGGGAGGAGATGAGCAGTTCTTC
CDR3 protein: CASSPLLAGGDEQFF
V gene: TRBV7-2
clone size: NA
J gene: TRBJ2-1
D gene: TRBD2

CDR3 DNA: TGCGCCAGCAGCCTACAGGGTACGGATACGCAGTATTTT
CDR3 protein: CASSLQGTDTQYF
V gene: TRBV4-3
clone size: NA
J gene: TRBJ2-3
D gene: NA

CDR3 DNA: TGTGCCAGCAGCTCATACACAGGGGACACTGAAGCTTTCTTT
CDR3 protein: CASSSYTGDTEAFF
V gene: TRBV11-2
clone size: few
J gene: TRBJ1-1
D gene: TRBD1

CDR3 DNA: TGCGCCAGCAGCTGGGCCTCCGGGATAATGGCCTACGAGCAGTACTTC
CDR3 protein: CASSWASGIMAYEQYF
V gene: TRBV5-1
clone size: NA
J gene: TRBJ2-7
D gene: NA

CDR3 DNA: TGTGCCAGTAAAGGAAGGAGGGACGACTCTGGAAACACCATATATTTT
CDR3 protein: CASKGRRDDSGNTIYF
V gene: TRBV19
clone size: once
J gene: TRBJ1-3
D gene: NA

CDR3 DNA: TGCGCCAGCAGCTTGAGTGTAACAGGGTTGAACACCGGGGAGCTGTTTTTT
CDR3 protein: CASSLSVTGLNTGELFF
V gene: TRBV5-1
clone size: NA
J gene: TRBJ2-2
D gene: NA

CDR3 DNA: TGTGCCAGCAGCCCGAGCCCCAATGAGCAGTTCTTC
CDR3 protein: CASSPSPNEQFF
V gene: TRBV7-8
clone size: NA
J gene: TRBJ2-1
D gene: NA

CDR3 DNA: TGTGCCAGCAGCTTTAGGACAGGGGGCGACTATGGCTACACCTTC
CDR3 protein: CASSFRTGGDYGYTF
V gene: TRBV5-4
clone size: NA
J gene: TRBJ1-2
D gene: TRBD1

CDR3 DNA: TGTGCCAGCAGGTCGATCCCGGGACAGAGTCATTCCTACGAGCAGTACTTC
CDR3 protein: CASRSIPGQSHSYEQYF
V gene: TRBV5-5
clone size: NA
J gene: TRBJ2-7
D gene: TRBD1

CDR3 DNA: TGTGCCGGGGCCCGGGACTATTCCAATGAGCAGTTCTTC
CDR3 protein: CAGARDYSNEQFF
V gene: TRBV7-2
clone size: NA
J gene: TRBJ2-1
D gene: TRBD2

CDR3 DNA: TGTGCCAGTAGTATCTTAGGGGAAATACAAGAGACCCAGTACTTC
CDR3 protein: CASSILGEIQETQYF
V gene: TRBV19
clone size: NA
J gene: TRBJ2-5
D gene: NA

CDR3 DNA: TGTGCCAGTACCCAAACGCCGGGGTTTTCCGGAATGAACACTGAAGCTTTCTTT
CDR3 protein: CASTQTPGFSGMNTEAFF
V gene: TRBV19
clone size: NA
J gene: TRBJ1-1
D gene: NA

CDR3 DNA: TGTGCCAGCAGTTACGGACTAGCGGGAGGAAGGGAGCAGTTCTTC
CDR3 protein: CASSYGLAGGREQFF
V gene: TRBV6-5
clone size: NA
J gene: TRBJ2-1
D gene: TRBD2

CDR3 DNA: TGTGCCAGCAGCTTAATTGGGGGGGACGAGCAGTACTTC
CDR3 protein: CASSLIGGDEQYF
V gene: TRBV7-9
clone size: NA
J gene: TRBJ2-7
D gene: TRBD2

CDR3 DNA: TGTGCCAGCATCGAGACAGGGAACACCGGGGAGCTGTTTTTT
CDR3 protein: CASIETGNTGELFF
V gene: TRBV6-5
clone size: NA
J gene: TRBJ2-2
D gene: NA

CDR3 DNA: TGCGCCAGCAGCTTGGGGCAGATTAATGAAAAACTGTTTTTT
CDR3 protein: CASSLGQINEKLFF
V gene: TRBV5-1
clone size: NA
J gene: TRBJ1-4
D gene: NA

CDR3 DNA: TGTGCCACGGTAGGACAGGGGCAAGAGACCCAGTACTTC
CDR3 protein: CATVGQGQETQYF
V gene: TRBV19
clone size: few
J gene: TRBJ2-5
D gene: TRBD1

CDR3 DNA: TGCGCCAGCAGTTTGGCGCCGTTTGCGGGAGGGCCGATTGAGCAGTTCTTC
CDR3 protein: CASSLAPFAGGPIEQFF
V gene: TRBV5-1
clone size: NA
J gene: TRBJ2-1
D gene: TRBD2

CDR3 DNA: TGTGCCAGCAGCTCTGGGTCGGAAGGGGACGAGCAGTACTTC
CDR3 protein: CASSSGSEGDEQYF
V gene: TRBV7-2
clone size: NA
J gene: TRBJ2-7
D gene: NA

CDR3 DNA: TGCGCCAGCAGCACGTCGACTAGCGGGAAGGCCTACGAGCAGTACTTC
CDR3 protein: CASSTSTSGKAYEQYF
V gene: TRBV5-1
clone size: NA
J gene: TRBJ2-7
D gene: TRBD2

CDR3 DNA: TGTGCCAGCAGCTTGGATCAGGGGATCCCCTACGAGCAGTACTTC
CDR3 protein: CASSLDQGIPYEQYF
V gene: TRBV5-6
clone size: once
J gene: TRBJ2-7
D gene: NA

CDR3 DNA: TGTGCCAGCAGTTTTTGGGGAACGGGAGACAATGAGCAGTTCTTC
CDR3 protein: CASSFWGTGDNEQFF
V gene: TRBV27
clone size: NA
J gene: TRBJ2-1
D gene: NA